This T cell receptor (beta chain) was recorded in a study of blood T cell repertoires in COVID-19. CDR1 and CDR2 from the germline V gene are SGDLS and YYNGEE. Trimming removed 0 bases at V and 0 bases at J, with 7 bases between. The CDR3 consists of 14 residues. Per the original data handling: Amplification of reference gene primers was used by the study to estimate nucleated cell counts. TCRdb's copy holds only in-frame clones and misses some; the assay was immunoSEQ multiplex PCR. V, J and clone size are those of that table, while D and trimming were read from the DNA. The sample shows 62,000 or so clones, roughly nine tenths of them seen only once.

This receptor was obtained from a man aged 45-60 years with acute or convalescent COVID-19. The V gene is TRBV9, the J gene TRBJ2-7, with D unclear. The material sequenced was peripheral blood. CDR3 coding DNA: TGTGCCAGCAGCGTAGAAGCCGACTCCTACGAGCAGTACTTC. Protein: CASSVEADSYEQYF.